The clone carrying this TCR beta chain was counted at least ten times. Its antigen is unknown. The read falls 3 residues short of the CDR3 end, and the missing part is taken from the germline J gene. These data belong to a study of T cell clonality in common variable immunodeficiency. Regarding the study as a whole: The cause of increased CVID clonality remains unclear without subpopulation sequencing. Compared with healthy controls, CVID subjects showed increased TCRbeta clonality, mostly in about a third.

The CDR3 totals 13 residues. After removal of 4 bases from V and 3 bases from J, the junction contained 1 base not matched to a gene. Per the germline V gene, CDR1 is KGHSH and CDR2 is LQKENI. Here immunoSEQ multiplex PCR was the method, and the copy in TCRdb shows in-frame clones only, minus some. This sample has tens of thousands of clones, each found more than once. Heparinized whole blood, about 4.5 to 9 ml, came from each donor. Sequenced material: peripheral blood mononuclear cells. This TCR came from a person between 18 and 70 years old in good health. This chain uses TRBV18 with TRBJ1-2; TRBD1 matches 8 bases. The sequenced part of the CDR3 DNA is TGTGCCAGCTCACAGGACAGGGACTATGGC. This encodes CASSQDRDYG. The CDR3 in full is CASSQDRDYGYTF.